The 27 T cell receptor beta chains presented below share a single source sample, sequenced in a study of T cells in Graves' hyperthyroidism and ophthalmopathy (dated by TCRdb to between 2018 and 2021). The library was prepared using multiplex PCR. The sequencer was an Illumina HiSeq 2000. The TCR beta CDR3 regions were amplified from RNA transcripts. For the first round of RT-PCR on the TCR CDR3, the HTBI primer set was used together with the Qiagen OneStep RT-PCR kit. Using fastp at Q25 and MiXCR, TCRdb reprocessed the public reads and kept productive beta chains. Each entry merges the rows of one CDR3 protein and shows their most common DNA and genes. The sample table shows more than 350,000 distinct CDR3 sequences, and roughly 15% are seen once. About 21% of the sample rests with the top ten. The material sequenced was blood. The receptors shown here come from an older woman with Graves' ophthalmopathy.

This clonotype was seen many times. This sequence joins TRBV27 and TRBJ1-1, with D possibly being TRBD1 (6 bases). The CDR3 loop spans 13 amino acids. Per germline, CDR1 MNHEY and CDR2 SMNVEV (reference sequence). Trimming stripped 11 bases from V and 0 bases from J, with 13 bases between. The CDR3 nucleotides are TGTGCCGTAGGGGGGCATTTGAACACTGAAGCTTTCTTT. It yields the protein CAVGGHLNTEAFF.

This clonotype was observed at least ten times. The gene calls are TRBV6-4 and TRBJ2-3, with D possibly matching TRBD2 (5 bases). Germline assignment: CDR1 MRHNA and CDR2 SNTAGT. CDR3 length: 15 amino acids. V was clipped by 2 bases and J by 5 bases, with 14 bases between them. The CDR3 sequence is CASSDGGGRGDTQYF. The CDR3 DNA reads TGTGCCAGCAGTGACGGAGGAGGCAGAGGAGATACGCAGTATTTT.

The chain has TRBV5-1 and TRBJ2-7; 9 bases agree with TRBD2. CDR3 length equals 15 residues. The germline V gene has CDR1 SGHRS and CDR2 YFSETQ. Trimming at V came to 2 bases and at J to 0 bases, leaving 3 bases not matched to a gene. DNA of the CDR3: TGCGCCAGCAGCTTAATAGCGGGAGCCTCCTACGAGCAGTACTTC. This gives the protein CASSLIAGASYEQYF.

This clonotype was picked up many times. The V call is TRBV20-1, the J call TRBJ2-3; perhaps TRBD2 as D (6 bases). The V gene's germline CDR1 is DFQATT and CDR2 SNEGSKA (reference sequence). Trimming removed 6 bases at V and 6 bases at J, with 25 bases between. The CDR3 extends over 16 amino acids. The CDR3 loop reads CSAIMSQGGVTDTQYF. The CDR3 bases are TGCAGTGCCATTATGTCGCAGGGAGGCGTGACGGATACGCAGTATTTT.

This clonotype appeared many times. The chain employs TRBV28 and TRBJ1-5; D gene uncertain. Trimming took off 5 bases at V and 1 base at J, with 15 bases between the two ends. CDR3 length: 16 residues. Germline CDR1 and CDR2: MDHEN and SYDVKM. CDR3: CASSGPGQFSNQPQHF. CDR3 in DNA: TGTGCCAGCAGTGGCCCCGGGCAGTTCAGCAATCAGCCCCAGCATTTT.

This clonotype was found many times. The genes are TRBV11-2 and TRBJ2-1, with D hard to call. Germline V gene data show CDR1 as SGHAT and CDR2 as FQNNGV. V was cut by 1 base and J by 6 bases, with 10 bases left in between. CDR3 size: 14 residues. As DNA, the CDR3 is TGTGCCAGCAGCTTAGCATCGGCTGTCAATGAGCAGTTCTTC. Translated, it gives CASSLASAVNEQFF.

The chain employs TRBV5-1 and TRBJ1-1; no clear D. The germline gives CDR1 SGHRS, CDR2 YFSETQ. V was cut by 3 bases and J by 2 bases, with 14 bases left in between. The CDR3 is 15 amino acids. The CDR3 bases are TGCGCCAGCAGCTCCTGGGGAGCGGGAAACACTGAAGCTTTCTTT. Its translation is CASSSWGAGNTEAFF.

The V call is TRBV30, the J call TRBJ2-6; D is unclear. CDR1 is GTSNPN, CDR2 SVGIG, per germline (reference sequence). The CDR3 sequence is 17 residues long. Deletions cut 4 bases from V and 0 bases from J, with 16 bases between. The CDR3 sequence is CAWKQPKPISGANVLTF. The CDR3, as DNA: TGTGCCTGGAAACAGCCTAAGCCTATCTCTGGGGCCAACGTCCTGACTTTC.

This clonotype was counted at least ten times. This chain joins TRBV18 and TRBJ2-1, with D hard to call. Germline CDR1 is KGHSH and CDR2 is LQKENI. CDR3 length: 13 residues. V lost 6 bases and J lost 6, with 12 bases in between. This CDR3 is CASSPQRVNEQFF. CDR3 in DNA: TGTGCCAGCTCCCCCCAGAGAGTCAATGAGCAGTTCTTC.

Many counts were recorded for this clonotype. The J gene is TRBJ2-1, the V gene TRBV3-1; 12 bases are a match to TRBD2. The CDR3 contains 17 residues. CDR1 is LGHDT and CDR2 is YNNKEL in the germline V gene (reference sequence). The V and J ends lost 3 bases and 7 bases, in that order; junction bases with no gene match: 10. The CDR3: CASSQIGLAGRANEQFF. The CDR3, as DNA: TGTGCCAGCAGCCAGATTGGACTAGCGGGAAGGGCGAATGAGCAGTTCTTC.

This clonotype came up a few times. This chain connects TRBV11-2 to TRBJ2-1; 14 nucleotides agree with TRBD2. Germline V CDR1 and CDR2: SGHAT, FQNNGV. The CDR3 is made up of 18 amino acids. V lost 6 bases and J lost 12; bases outside the gene matches: 19. The CDR3 region is CASSPRAGLAGGHSVQFF. Written as DNA, the CDR3 is TGTGCCAGCAGTCCCCGGGCCGGACTAGCGGGAGGACACAGTGTGCAGTTCTTC.

The chain has TRBV18 and TRBJ1-1; maybe TRBD1 (5 bases). The germline V and J ends were trimmed by 3 bases and 1 base, with 15 bases remaining between them. The CDR3 spans 16 residues. Germline CDR1 KGHSH, CDR2 LQKENI. CDR3 nucleotide sequence: TGTGCCAGCTCACCCCGACGGGACGGCGCGAACACTGAAGCTTTCTTT. Amino acid sequence: CASSPRRDGANTEAFF.

This clonotype has more than one count but fewer than ten. The chain carries TRBV5-1 and TRBJ2-5; D is uncertain. Germline V gives CDR1 SGHRS, CDR2 YFSETQ. The CDR3 is made up of 14 amino acids. With 4 bases removed from V and 2 bases from J, the gap between germline ends came to 12 bases. This CDR3 reads CASSLGYGQETQYF. The CDR3 nucleotides read TGCGCCAGCAGCCTAGGTTACGGTCAAGAGACCCAGTACTTC.

The chain uses TRBV5-1 and TRBJ2-7, with 8 bases that match TRBD1. The CDR3 covers 14 residues. Unmatched junction bases numbered 7, after V lost 3 bases and J lost 5 bases. CDR1 and CDR2 (germline): SGHRS, YFSETQ. The chain's CDR3 is CASSSAGGGDEQYF. DNA for the CDR3: TGCGCCAGCAGCTCAGCAGGGGGCGGCGACGAGCAGTACTTC.

At least ten counts were recorded for this clonotype. V gene TRBV5-6 combines with J gene TRBJ2-7, with D hard to call. CDR1 and CDR2 (germline): SGHDT, YYEEEE. The V end lost 5 bases, the J end lost 1 base, and 16 bases lay between the germline ends. The CDR3 runs to 15 residues. CDR3 nucleotide sequence: TGTGCCAGCAGAAGGACCTATTTTGGGTCCTACGAGCAGTACTTC. Encoded protein: CASRRTYFGSYEQYF.

This clonotype was seen at least ten times. The chain joins TRBV28 to TRBJ2-7, with D tentatively TRBD1 (6 bases). Germline V lookup: CDR1 MDHEN, CDR2 SYDVKM. The CDR3 consists of 14 residues. V was cut by 2 bases and J by 4 bases, with 12 bases left in between. Here the CDR3 reads CASSLIGQIYEQYF. The CDR3 DNA is TGTGCCAGCAGTTTAATAGGACAGATATACGAGCAGTACTTC.

This clonotype was seen at least ten times. Here the CDR3 reads CASSNRDRETQYF. The CDR3 DNA reads as TGTGCCAGCAGTAACCGGGACAGAGAGACCCAGTACTTC. V usage is TRBV27 and J usage is TRBJ2-5, with 7 positions matching TRBD1. V was clipped by 5 bases and J by 4 bases; unmatched bases: 4. The length of the CDR3 is 13 residues. The germline gives CDR1 MNHEY, CDR2 SMNVEV (reference sequence).

Ten or more counts support this clonotype. This sequence joins TRBV2 and TRBJ2-1; no firm D call. V lost 4 bases and J 5 bases, leaving 12 bases between the germline ends. This CDR3 contains 14 residues. CDR1 is SNHLY, CDR2 FYNNEI, per germline. DNA for the CDR3: TGTGCCAGCAGTGGTCCTAGTTGGGACAATGAGCAGTTCTTC. Amino acid sequence: CASSGPSWDNEQFF. The full variable domain, completed using reference TRBV2 and TRBJ2-1, is EPEVTQTPSHQVTQMGQEVILRCVPISNHLYFYWYRQILGQKVEFLVSFYNNEISEKSEIFDDQFSVERPDGSNFTLKIRSTKLEDSAMYFCASSGPSWDNEQFFGPGTRLTVL.

This clonotype was counted many times. The CDR3: CAWSQGNTGELFF. For the CDR3, the DNA is TGTGCCTGGAGTCAAGGGAACACCGGGGAGCTGTTTTTT. The chain joins TRBV30 to TRBJ2-2; no firm D call. Trimming stripped 2 bases from V and 1 base from J, with 5 bases between. Germline V lookup: CDR1 GTSNPN, CDR2 SVGIG (reference sequence). The CDR3 loop spans 13 amino acids.

This clonotype was observed many times. The V gene is TRBV6-2 or TRBV6-3, the J gene TRBJ2-1; D is tentatively TRBD1 or TRBD2 (5 bases each). Trimming took 2 bases from V and 8 from J, leaving 19 bases between them. Germline V gene data show CDR1 as MNHEY and CDR2 as SVGEGT. The CDR3 extends over 16 amino acids. This CDR3 is CASSYPHQARDHEQFF. The CDR3 DNA sequence: TGTGCCAGCAGTTACCCACACCAAGCTAGGGACCATGAGCAGTTCTTC.

The rearrangement joins TRBV6-5 to TRBJ1-4; no clear D. CDR1 is MNHEY, CDR2 SVGAGI, per germline. Trimming removed 0 bases at V and 8 bases at J, with 16 bases between. The CDR3 sequence is 16 residues long. In nucleotides, the CDR3 is TGTGCCAGCAGTTACTCCCCCCAGGTTCCGGGGGAAAAACTGTTTTTT. Protein product: CASSYSPQVPGEKLFF.

This clonotype was seen more than once but under ten times. This chain uses TRBV4-1 with TRBJ2-3; D is perhaps TRBD1 (5 bases). Germline V gene data show CDR1 as MGHRA and CDR2 as YSYEKL. Trimming shortened V by 1 base and J by 4 bases, and 6 bases separated the two germline ends. This CDR3 spans 13 amino acids. DNA for the CDR3: TGCGCCAGCAGCCAAGGGGGCTCAGATACGCAGTATTTT. Protein: CASSQGGSDTQYF.

This clonotype came up many times. J is TRBJ2-7 and V is TRBV11-2; 9 bases match TRBD2. This CDR3 has 17 residues. The V and J ends lost 0 bases and 6 bases, in that order; junction bases with no gene match: 12. Germline loops: CDR1 SGHAT, CDR2 FQNNGV. The DNA for the CDR3 is TGTGCCAGCAGCTTAGAAGGGGGGCTAGCGGGATACGGCGAGCAGTACTTC. Protein sequence: CASSLEGGLAGYGEQYF.

This clonotype appeared many times. The CDR3 DNA is TGCGCCAGCAGCTTGAAGACAGGGATGGATGAGCAGTTCTTC. Translation gives CASSLKTGMDEQFF. V gene TRBV5-1 combines with J gene TRBJ2-1; 7 positions match TRBD1. The CDR3 runs to 14 residues. V shed 1 base, J shed 8 bases, and the junction held 6 bases outside the gene matches. CDR1 and CDR2 from the germline V gene are SGHRS and YFSETQ.

There are many counts of this clonotype. The chain joins TRBV7-9 to TRBJ2-5; D uncertain. Germline V CDR1 and CDR2: SEHNR, FQNEAQ (reference sequence). Trimming took 4 bases from V and 0 from J, leaving 15 bases between them. This CDR3 has 16 residues. The CDR3 bases are TGTGCCAGCAGCTCCCCCTTACTTGGGTACCAAGAGACCCAGTACTTC. This gives the protein CASSSPLLGYQETQYF.

The chain uses TRBV18 and TRBJ1-5, with TRBD1 matching over 9 bases. The CDR3 has 17 residues. Germline loops: CDR1 KGHSH, CDR2 LQKENI. V trimming: 5 bases; J trimming: 2 bases; junction bases outside the gene matches: 10. The DNA of the CDR3 is TGTGCCAGCTCAAGACAACAGGGGGCAGGTGGCAATCAGCCCCAGCATTTT. Amino acids: CASSRQQGAGGNQPQHF.

This clonotype was seen ten or more times. The gene calls are TRBV20-1 and TRBJ2-5; D gene ambiguous. Trimming took 3 bases from V and 0 from J, leaving 5 bases between them. The CDR3 sequence is 12 residues long. Germline V lookup: CDR1 DFQATT, CDR2 SNEGSKA (reference sequence). DNA of the CDR3: TGCAGTGCTAGTCAAGACCAAGAGACCCAGTACTTC. Translated, it gives CSASQDQETQYF.